The sample holds one count of the clone carrying this T cell receptor beta chain. Antigen: not known. The source of the sample is a study of OX40 agonist ivuxolimab in advanced cancers. About the research overall: Enrollees could have had prior anti-PD-1, anti-PD-L1 or anti-CTLA-4 therapy, which 40% had received. Whole-study findings and limits: CD4+ T cells averaged fewer expanded clones than CD8+ T cells. Also showing low normalized T-cell clonal expansion were some of the nonresponders.

The assay was immunoSEQ multiplex PCR, and TCRdb's table has in-frame clones only and misses some. The sample records tens of thousands of clones, over 70% being singletons. The CDR3 is made up of 14 amino acids. Germline CDR1 and CDR2: SGHRS and YFSETQ. The chain has TRBV5-1 and TRBJ2-5, with D perhaps TRBD1 (7 bases). The DNA end favors TRBJ2-7, so the J call may be wrong. The starting material was CD4+ or CD8+ T cells sorted from blood, obtained in a trial of the OX40 agonist ivuxolimab. This clonotype was obtained from an adult with an advanced solid tumor such as melanoma, head and neck, liver or kidney cancer. As DNA, the CDR3 is TGCGCCAGCACCCTGGGGGGACAGCCTTACGAGCAGTACTTC. Translation: CASTLGGQPYEQYF.